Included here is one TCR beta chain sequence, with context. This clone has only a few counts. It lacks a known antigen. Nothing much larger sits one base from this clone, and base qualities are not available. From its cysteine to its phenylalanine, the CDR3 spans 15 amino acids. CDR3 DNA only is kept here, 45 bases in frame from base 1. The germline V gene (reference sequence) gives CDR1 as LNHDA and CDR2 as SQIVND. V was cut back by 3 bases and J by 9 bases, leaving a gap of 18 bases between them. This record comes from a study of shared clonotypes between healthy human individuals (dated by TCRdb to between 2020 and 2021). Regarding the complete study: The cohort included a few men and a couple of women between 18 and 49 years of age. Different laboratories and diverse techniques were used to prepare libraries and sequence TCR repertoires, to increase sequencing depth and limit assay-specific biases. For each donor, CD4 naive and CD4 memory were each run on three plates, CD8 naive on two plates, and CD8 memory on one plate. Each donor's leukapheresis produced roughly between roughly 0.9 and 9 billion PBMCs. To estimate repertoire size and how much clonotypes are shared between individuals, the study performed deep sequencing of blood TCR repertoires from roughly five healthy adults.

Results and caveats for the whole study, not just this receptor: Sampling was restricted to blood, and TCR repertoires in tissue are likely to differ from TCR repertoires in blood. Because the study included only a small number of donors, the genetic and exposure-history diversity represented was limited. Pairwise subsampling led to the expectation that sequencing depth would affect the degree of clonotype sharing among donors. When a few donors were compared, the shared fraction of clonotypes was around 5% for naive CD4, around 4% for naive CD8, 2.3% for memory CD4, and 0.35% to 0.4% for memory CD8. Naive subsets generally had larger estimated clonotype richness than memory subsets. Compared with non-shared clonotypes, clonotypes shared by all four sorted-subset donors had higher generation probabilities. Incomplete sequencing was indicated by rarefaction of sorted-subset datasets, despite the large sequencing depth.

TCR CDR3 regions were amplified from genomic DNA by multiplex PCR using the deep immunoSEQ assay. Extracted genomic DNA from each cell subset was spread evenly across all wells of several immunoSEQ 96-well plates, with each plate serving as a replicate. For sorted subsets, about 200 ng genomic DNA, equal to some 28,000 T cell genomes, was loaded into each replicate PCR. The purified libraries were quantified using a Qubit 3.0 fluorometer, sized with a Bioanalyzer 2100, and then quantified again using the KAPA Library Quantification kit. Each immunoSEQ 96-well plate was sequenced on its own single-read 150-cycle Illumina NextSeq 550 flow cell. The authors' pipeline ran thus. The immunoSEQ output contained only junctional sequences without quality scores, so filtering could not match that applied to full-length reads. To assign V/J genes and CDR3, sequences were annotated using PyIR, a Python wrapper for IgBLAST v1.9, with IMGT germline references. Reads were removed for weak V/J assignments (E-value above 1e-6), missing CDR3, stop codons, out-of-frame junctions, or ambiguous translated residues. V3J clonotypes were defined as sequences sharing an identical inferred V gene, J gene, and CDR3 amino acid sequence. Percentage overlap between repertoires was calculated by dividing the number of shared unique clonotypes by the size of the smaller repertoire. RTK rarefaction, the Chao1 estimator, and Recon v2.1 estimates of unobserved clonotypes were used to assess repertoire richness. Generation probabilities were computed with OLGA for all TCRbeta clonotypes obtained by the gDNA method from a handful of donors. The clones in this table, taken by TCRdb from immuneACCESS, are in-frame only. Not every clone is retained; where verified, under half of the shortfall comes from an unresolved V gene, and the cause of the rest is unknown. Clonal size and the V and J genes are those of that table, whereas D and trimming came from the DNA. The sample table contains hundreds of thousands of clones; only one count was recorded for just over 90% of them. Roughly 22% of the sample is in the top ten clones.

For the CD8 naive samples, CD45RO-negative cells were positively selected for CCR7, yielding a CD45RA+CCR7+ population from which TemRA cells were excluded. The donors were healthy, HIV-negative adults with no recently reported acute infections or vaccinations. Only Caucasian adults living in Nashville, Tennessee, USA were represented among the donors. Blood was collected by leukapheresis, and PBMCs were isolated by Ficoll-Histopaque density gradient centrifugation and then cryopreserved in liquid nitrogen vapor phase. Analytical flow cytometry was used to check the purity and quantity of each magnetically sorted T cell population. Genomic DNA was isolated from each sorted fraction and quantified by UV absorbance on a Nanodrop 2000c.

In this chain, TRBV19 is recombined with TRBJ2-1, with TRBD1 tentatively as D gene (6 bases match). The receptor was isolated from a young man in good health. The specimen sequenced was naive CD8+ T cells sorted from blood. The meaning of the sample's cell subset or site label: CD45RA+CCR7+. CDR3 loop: CASSIVDSGSGEQFF. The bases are TGTGCCAGTAGTATTGTGGACAGTGGCTCGGGTGAGCAGTTCTTC.